The 25 T cell receptor beta chains below come from one sample, sequenced in a study of blood T cell repertoires in COVID-19. Sequencing used immunoSEQ multiplex PCR; TCRdb keeps in-frame clones, though not all of them. Of hundreds of thousands of clones in the sample, nearly 90% were seen once. Sequenced sample: PBMCs or T cells enriched from blood (not recorded which). These receptors came from a young woman with acute COVID-19.

The gene calls are TRBV24-1 and TRBJ1-5; no definite D call. The CDR3 length is 14 residues. CDR1 is KGHDR, CDR2 SFDVKD, per germline. The V and J ends lost 1 base and 0 bases respectively, with 3 bases between them. In DNA, the CDR3 is TGTGCCACCAGTGATTTTTATAGCAATCAGCCCCAGCATTTT. Translated: CATSDFYSNQPQHF.

The J gene is TRBJ1-5, the V gene TRBV10-3; D not certain. From germline, CDR1 is ENHRY and CDR2 SYGVKD. V shed 2 bases and J shed 5 bases, with 10 bases lying between them. The CDR3 totals 14 residues. The CDR3 DNA is TGTGCCATCAGTGAGCCCGGGGTTCATCAGCCCCAGCATTTT. As protein: CAISEPGVHQPQHF.

CDR3 region: CASSVGSGYINEQFF. The CDR3 bases are TGTGCCAGCAGCGTAGGTAGCGGCTACATCAATGAGCAGTTCTTC. This sequence joins TRBV9 and TRBJ2-1; a possible D gene is TRBD2 (6 bases). The CDR3 is 15 amino acids. Deletions cut 0 bases from V and 6 bases from J, with 13 bases between. Germline V gene data show CDR1 as SGDLS and CDR2 as YYNGEE.

The J gene is TRBJ2-2, the V gene TRBV14; TRBD1 agrees at 9 bases. CDR3 length equals 16 residues. V shed 3 bases, J shed 0 bases, and the junction held 2 bases outside the gene matches. Germline lookup yields CDR1 SGHDN and CDR2 FVKESK. CDR3 bases: TGTGCCAGCAGCCACGGGACAGGGACGAACACCGGGGAGCTGTTTTTT. Encoded protein: CASSHGTGTNTGELFF.

The rearrangement joins TRBV6-4 to TRBJ2-1, with 10 bases that match TRBD2. This CDR3 is 16 amino acids long. Per the germline V gene, CDR1 is MRHNA and CDR2 is SNTAGT. V was clipped by 2 bases and J by 6 bases; unmatched bases: 7. CDR3 region: CASSDRSSGRVNEQFF. For the CDR3, the DNA is TGTGCCAGCAGTGACAGGTCCAGCGGGAGGGTCAATGAGCAGTTCTTC.

The gene calls are TRBV29-1 and TRBJ2-2, with 8 bases matching TRBD1. Germline trimming cut 5 bases from V and 4 bases from J; bases unmatched to any gene: 6. Germline values: CDR1 SQVTM, CDR2 ANQGSEA. The CDR3 has 14 amino acids. The CDR3 protein is CSVSRQGSTGELFF. DNA of the CDR3: TGCAGCGTTTCCCGACAGGGGAGCACCGGGGAGCTGTTTTTT.

The chain uses TRBV10-3 and TRBJ2-2; maybe TRBD2 (5 bases). The CDR3 length is 14 residues. The germline gives CDR1 ENHRY, CDR2 SYGVKD. Trimming removed 2 bases at V and 1 base at J, with 5 bases between. CDR3 in amino acids: CAISEAGNTGELFF. CDR3 DNA: TGTGCCATCAGTGAGGCGGGGAACACCGGGGAGCTGTTTTTT.

The V call is TRBV6-2 or TRBV6-3, the J call TRBJ2-7, with a possible D match to TRBD1 (5 bases). Trimming took 2 bases from V and 5 from J, leaving 10 bases between them. Germline V gives CDR1 MNHEY, CDR2 SVGEGT. The CDR3 contains 13 residues. The CDR3 DNA follows: TGTGCCAGCAGTTACCCTGACAGAGACGAGCAGTACTTC. This encodes CASSYPDRDEQYF.

The gene calls are TRBV10-3 and TRBJ2-3, with 14 bases aligning to TRBD2. The germline gives CDR1 ENHRY, CDR2 SYGVKD. This CDR3 is built from 16 residues. The J segment lost 5 bases and the V segment lost 6 bases, leaving 7 bases of the junction unmatched. CDR3 bases: TGTGCCATCAGGGCCGTGACTAGCGGGAGGGGAGATACGCAGTATTTT. The encoded protein is CAIRAVTSGRGDTQYF.

The chain employs TRBV24-1 and TRBJ2-1, with TRBD2 matching 12 bases. This CDR3 is built from 16 residues. The trim removed 3 bases at V and 8 bases at J, leaving 7 bases unmatched. Germline V gene lookup returns CDR1 KGHDR and CDR2 SFDVKD. The CDR3 region has the DNA TGTGCCACCAGTGATAGGACTAGCGGGACTGGCGATGAGCAGTTCTTC. Residues: CATSDRTSGTGDEQFF.

The chain carries TRBV29-1 and TRBJ1-1, with D possibly being TRBD1 (5 bases). Germline CDR1 reads SQVTM; CDR2 reads ANQGSEA. The V gene lost 6 bases and the J gene lost 1 base, with 15 bases spanning the gap. This CDR3 contains 14 residues. In DNA form, the CDR3 reads TGCAGCGTAGATAAGGGCCAGGGGAACACTGAAGCTTTCTTT. The encoded protein is CSVDKGQGNTEAFF. Full variable domain (rest looked up from reference TRBV29-1 and TRBJ1-1): SAVISQKPSRDICQRGTSLTIQCQVDSQVTMMFWYRQQPGQSLTLIATANQGSEATYESGFVIDKFPISRPNLTFSTLTVSNMSPEDSSIYLCSVDKGQGNTEAFFGQGTRLTVV.

In this sample, this clone turned up once. V gene TRBV13 combines with J gene TRBJ2-7; 10 bases map to TRBD2. The CDR3 totals 15 residues. CDR1 PRHDT and CDR2 FYEKMQ come from the germline V gene (reference sequence). Unmatched junction bases numbered 6, after V lost 0 bases and J lost 7 bases. CDR3 amino acids: CASSLGSGRAREQYF. Here the CDR3 DNA reads TGTGCCAGCAGCTTAGGGAGCGGGAGGGCCCGGGAGCAGTACTTC. The complete variable domain, with remaining parts taken from reference TRBV13 and TRBJ2-7, reads AAGVIQSPRHLIKEKRETATLKCYPIPRHDTVYWYQQGPGQDPQFLISFYEKMQSDKGSIPDRFSAQQFSDYHSELNMSSLELGDSALYFCASSLGSGRAREQYFGPGTRLTVT.

This rearrangement joins TRBV5-5 to TRBJ2-7; 8 bases match TRBD1. This CDR3 has 14 amino acids. After removal of 4 bases from V and 2 bases from J, the junction contained 5 bases not matched to a gene. The V gene's germline CDR1 is SGHKS and CDR2 YYEKEE (reference sequence). CDR3 in amino acids: CASSRGQAPYEQYF. DNA for the CDR3: TGTGCCAGCAGCCGGGGACAGGCCCCCTACGAGCAGTACTTC.

This sequence joins TRBV28 and TRBJ1-6; a possible D gene is TRBD1 (6 bases). V lost 7 bases and J lost 4, with 11 bases in between. The CDR3 consists of 14 residues. CDR1 is MDHEN and CDR2 is SYDVKM in the germline V gene. In DNA form, the CDR3 reads TGTGCCAGCACCACGGACAGATATAATTCACCCCTCCACTTT. It specifies CASTTDRYNSPLHF.

The J gene is TRBJ1-5, the V gene TRBV4-2, with TRBD1 matching 7 bases. This CDR3 spans 16 amino acids. Losses at the gene ends were 0 bases for V and 2 bases for J; bases not matched to a gene: 4. Germline loops: CDR1 LGHNA, CDR2 YNFKEQ. The DNA for the CDR3 is TGTGCCAGCAGCCAAGAGGGGCAGGGGGGCAATCAGCCCCAGCATTTT. This codes for CASSQEGQGGNQPQHF.

The gene calls are TRBV4-1 and TRBJ2-2; D remains ambiguous. V shed 3 bases and J shed 0 bases, with 14 bases lying between them. There are 17 residues in the CDR3. The germline V gene has CDR1 MGHRA and CDR2 YSYEKL. CDR3 region: CASSHEVWVSNTGELFF. The CDR3 bases are TGCGCCAGCAGCCATGAGGTGTGGGTTTCGAACACCGGGGAGCTGTTTTTT.

The V gene is TRBV2, the J gene TRBJ1-1; D uncertain. From germline, CDR1 is SNHLY and CDR2 FYNNEI. The CDR3 is made up of 13 amino acids. Trimming removed 6 bases at V and 8 bases at J, with 16 bases between. CDR3 DNA sequence: TGTGCCAGCAGCGCAAAGGGAGGGTTGGAAGCTTTCTTT. As protein: CASSAKGGLEAFF.

The V call is TRBV7-2, the J call TRBJ2-7; TRBD2 matches 9 bases. This CDR3 is built from 15 residues. Germline V lookup: CDR1 SGHTA, CDR2 FQGNSA. The trim removed 2 bases at V and 4 bases at J, leaving 6 bases unmatched. The CDR3 coding sequence is TGTGCCAGCAGCTTACCGCGGGAGGGCCGATACGAGCAGTACTTC. Its translation is CASSLPREGRYEQYF.

This chain links TRBV28 with TRBJ2-7; a possible D gene is TRBD2 (7 bases). V lost 5 bases and J 2 bases, leaving 13 bases between the germline ends. Germline lookup yields CDR1 MDHEN and CDR2 SYDVKM. This CDR3 spans 14 amino acids. CDR3: CASSPGRGPYEQYF. The CDR3 DNA follows: TGTGCCAGCAGTCCGGGGCGGGGGCCCTACGAGCAGTACTTC.

V usage is TRBV18 and J usage is TRBJ2-7, with TRBD2 matching over 14 bases. In germline, CDR1 is KGHSH, CDR2 LQKENI. Trimming at V came to 3 bases and at J to 2 bases, leaving 0 bases not matched to a gene. The CDR3 loop spans 15 amino acids. CDR3 in amino acids: CASSPGLAGAYEQYF. DNA of the CDR3: TGTGCCAGCTCACCGGGACTAGCGGGAGCCTACGAGCAGTACTTC.

The chain employs TRBV6-1 and TRBJ1-5; TRBD1 is a possible D gene (5 bases). The V end lost 1 base, the J end lost 1 base, and 8 bases lay between the germline ends. The CDR3 is 15 residues long. Germline V lookup: CDR1 MNHNS, CDR2 SASEGT. For the CDR3, the DNA is TGTGCCAGCAGTGAAGAACAGGCGAGCAATCAGCCCCAGCATTTT. Protein product: CASSEEQASNQPQHF.

This clone has only one observation. This sequence joins TRBV29-1 and TRBJ1-1; 8 nucleotides line up with TRBD1. The CDR3 is 13 amino acids. The junction had 5 bases not matched to a gene; V was cut back by 4 bases and J by 4 bases. Germline lookup yields CDR1 SQVTM and CDR2 ANQGSEA. The CDR3 region is CSVAGGVGTEAFF. The CDR3 region has the DNA TGCAGCGTTGCAGGGGGCGTAGGCACTGAAGCTTTCTTT.

The chain's CDR3 is CASSGGDREVYGYTF. Here the CDR3 DNA reads TGTGCCAGCAGTGGGGGGGACAGGGAGGTTTACGGCTACACCTTC. This chain uses TRBV25-1 with TRBJ1-2; 9 nucleotides match TRBD1. The V segment lost 4 bases and the J segment 8 bases; nucleotides outside the gene matches: 11. This CDR3 contains 15 residues. Looked up from germline, CDR1 is MGHDK and CDR2 is SYGVNS.

In this sample, this clone turned up a few times. The V gene is TRBV19, the J gene TRBJ1-2; 8 nucleotides align to TRBD1. CDR3 length: 14 amino acids. Losses at the gene ends were 5 bases for V and 5 bases for J; bases not matched to a gene: 7. Germline CDR1 LNHDA, CDR2 SQIVND (reference sequence). In DNA, the CDR3 is TGTGCCAGTAGTCAACGACAGGGGACATATGGCTACACCTTC. Translation gives CASSQRQGTYGYTF.

Here the CDR3 reads CASSPPGQGVLNEAFF. Here the CDR3 DNA reads TGTGCCAGCTCACCACCGGGACAGGGGGTGTTGAATGAAGCTTTCTTT. The chain couples TRBV18 to TRBJ1-1; 11 bases match TRBD1. This CDR3 comprises 16 residues. After removal of 0 bases from V and 7 bases from J, the junction contained 7 bases not matched to a gene. Per the germline V gene, CDR1 is KGHSH and CDR2 is LQKENI.